The present entry profiles one T cell receptor (beta chain) with its context. The sample is drawn from a study of T cell changes during pregnancy in multiple sclerosis. The CDR3 extends over 17 amino acids. V shed 2 bases and J shed 5 bases, with 21 bases lying between them. Per the germline V gene, CDR1 is SGHVS and CDR2 is FQNEAQ. TCRdb's copy holds only in-frame clones and misses some; the assay was immunoSEQ multiplex PCR. In the table there are over 65,000 clones, roughly 94% of which are singletons. This clonotype was obtained from a female donor with multiple sclerosis, enrolled in a pregnancy study. The chain combines TRBV7-8 with TRBJ2-5; no firm D call. The source was peripheral blood, collected in the third trimester of pregnancy. The CDR3 nucleotides are TGTGCCAGCAGCTTACCTGATCAGCGAAACGGGTTGGAGACCCAGTACTTC. This encodes CASSLPDQRNGLETQYF. The whole variable domain, remainder taken from reference TRBV7-8 and TRBJ2-5, is GAGVSQSPRYKVAKRGQDVALRCDPISGHVSLFWYQQALGQGPEFLTYFQNEAQLDKSGLPSDRFFAERPEGSVSTLKIQRTQQEDSAVYLCASSLPDQRNGLETQYFGPGTRLLVL.